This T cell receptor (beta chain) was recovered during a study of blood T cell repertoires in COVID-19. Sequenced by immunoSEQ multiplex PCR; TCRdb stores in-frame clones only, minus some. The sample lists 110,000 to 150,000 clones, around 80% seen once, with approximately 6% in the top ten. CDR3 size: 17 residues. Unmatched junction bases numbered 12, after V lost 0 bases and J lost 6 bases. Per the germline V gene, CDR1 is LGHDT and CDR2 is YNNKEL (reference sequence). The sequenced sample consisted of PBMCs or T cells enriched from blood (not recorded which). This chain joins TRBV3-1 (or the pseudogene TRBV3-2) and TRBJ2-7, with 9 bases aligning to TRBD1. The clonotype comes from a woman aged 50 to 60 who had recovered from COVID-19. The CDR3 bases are TGTGCCAGCAGCCAAGATGCCCTCGGGACAGGGAACCTCGAGCAGTACTTC. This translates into CASSQDALGTGNLEQYF.